The T cell receptor beta chain described here comes from a study of blood T cell repertoires in COVID-19. Germline V gene sequence: CDR1 MNHEY, CDR2 SMNVEV (reference sequence). The length of the CDR3 is 15 residues. Trimming took off 3 bases at V and 2 bases at J, with 14 bases between the two ends. Produced via immunoSEQ multiplex PCR; TCRdb's table is partial and in-frame only. The data show over 120,000 clones, about 80% seen once. This sequence originates from a woman aged 55-70 years with acute or convalescent COVID-19. Source material: peripheral blood. The chain carries TRBV27 and TRBJ2-7; possible D gene TRBD1, 5 bases. CDR3 in amino acids: CASSFTALGPYEQYF. The DNA of the CDR3 is TGTGCCAGCAGTTTCACGGCCTTGGGGCCCTACGAGCAGTACTTC.